The next 10 T cell receptor beta chains were all read from a single sample in a study of blood T cell repertoires in COVID-19. Assay: immunoSEQ multiplex PCR; the TCRdb copy retains only in-frame clones and omits some. The table has roughly 340,000 clones, around nine tenths seen once. What was sequenced was peripheral blood. The receptors were sampled from a woman in her late teens or twenties who had recovered from COVID-19.

The V and J genes are TRBV4-3 and TRBJ2-2; D unresolved. The CDR3 has 17 residues. V was pared by 1 base and J by 2 bases, with 14 bases between. Per germline, CDR1 LGHNA and CDR2 YSLEER. CDR3 nucleotide sequence: TGCGCCAGCAGCCAAGGCTCGGCTAGGCGAAACACCGGGGAGCTGTTTTTT. Its translation is CASSQGSARRNTGELFF.

This clone turned up a few times. The chain links TRBV6-1 to TRBJ1-2, with TRBD1 as a possible D gene (6 bases). Germline CDR1 is MNHNS and CDR2 is SASEGT. The CDR3 runs 15 residues. V lost 0 bases to trimming and J lost 3 bases, with 11 bases between them. In nucleotides, the CDR3 is TGTGCCAGCAGTGAAGCGAGCGGGGGGCACTATGGCTACACCTTC. As protein: CASSEASGGHYGYTF.

This chain connects TRBV7-2 to TRBJ2-7; 9 bases match TRBD2. The CDR3 covers 17 residues. The junction had 9 bases not matched to a gene; V was cut back by 3 bases and J by 0 bases. CDR1 and CDR2 (germline): SGHTA, FQGNSA. This chain's CDR3 is CASSFLRGGERSYEQYV. The CDR3 nucleotides are TGTGCCAGCAGCTTCTTGCGGGGGGGAGAGCGCTCCTACGAGCAGTACGTC.

V is TRBV18 and J is TRBJ2-1, with TRBD1 matching over 12 bases. The CDR3 runs to 16 residues. Looked up from germline, CDR1 is KGHSH and CDR2 is LQKENI. With V trimmed by 3 bases and J by 5 bases, 5 bases remained unmatched. Here the CDR3 reads CASSPMGQGAHNEQFF. CDR3 in DNA: TGTGCCAGCTCACCCATGGGACAGGGGGCCCACAATGAGCAGTTCTTC.

This clone was detected a few times. The rearrangement links TRBV15 to TRBJ2-2; 7 bases match TRBD1. This CDR3 spans 16 amino acids. Germline V CDR1 and CDR2: LNHNV, YYDKDF (reference sequence). The V segment lost 0 bases and the J segment 4 bases; nucleotides outside the gene matches: 5. CDR3 region: CATSRDSGGFTGELFF. The CDR3 nucleotides read TGTGCCACCAGCAGAGATTCAGGGGGTTTCACCGGGGAGCTGTTTTTT.

The CDR3 protein is CASSLTGGTYNEQFF. The CDR3 DNA follows: TGTGCCAGCAGCTTGACGGGAGGTACTTACAATGAGCAGTTCTTC. The chain couples TRBV5-4 to TRBJ2-1, with TRBD2 matching 7 bases. The CDR3 extends over 15 amino acids. CDR1 is SGHNT, CDR2 YYREEE, per germline (reference sequence). V lost 1 base to trimming and J lost 4 bases; unmatched junction nucleotides: 5.

The genes are TRBV29-1 and TRBJ1-1; D may be TRBD1 (6 bases). This CDR3 contains 12 residues. Per germline, CDR1 SQVTM and CDR2 ANQGSEA. Trimming left V 0 bases short and J 4 bases short, with 6 bases between. CDR3: CSVEEGGTEAFF. As DNA, the CDR3 is TGCAGCGTTGAAGAAGGGGGCACTGAAGCTTTCTTT.

The chain is built from TRBV20-1 and TRBJ2-3, with unresolved D. The CDR3 runs to 15 residues. Trimming took off 3 bases at V and 8 bases at J, with 21 bases between the two ends. Germline V gene data show CDR1 as DFQATT and CDR2 as SNEGSKA (reference sequence). CDR3 DNA sequence: TGCAGTGCTAGTCGGTACGACCCAGACCCGGGTACGCAGTATTTT. Its translation is CSASRYDPDPGTQYF.

This chain uses TRBV6-2 or TRBV6-3 with TRBJ2-3; maybe TRBD2 (5 bases). Germline-derived CDR1 and CDR2 are MNHEY and SVGEGT. V was shortened by 0 bases and J by 10 bases, with 14 bases between the two germline ends. The CDR3 runs 14 residues. DNA of the CDR3: TGTGCCAGCAGTTACTCGATGTGGTCCGGGGCGCAGTATTTT. Translation gives CASSYSMWSGAQYF.

This chain connects TRBV5-6 to TRBJ2-2; D gene unclear. The CDR3 runs 13 residues. The germline V gene encodes CDR1 SGHDT and CDR2 YYEEEE. With 3 bases removed from V and 7 bases from J, the gap between germline ends came to 10 bases. For the CDR3, the DNA is TGTGCCAGCAGCTCAAACTCGAACGGGGAGCTGTTTTTT. Amino acid sequence: CASSSNSNGELFF.